A single sample is the source of the 19 T cell receptor beta chains below, sequenced in a study of response to subunit inactivated influenza vaccine. TCRdb itself ran the RT-PCR reads through MiXCR, one entry per CDR3 protein. Among around 790,000 distinct CDR3 sequences listed, approximately 21% were seen once. The specimen comprised PBMCs from blood, sampled more than 4 days after vaccination. The receptor source for this set is a man aged 50 to 60 who received an inactivated influenza vaccine.

The V and J genes are TRBV7-9 and TRBJ2-7; perhaps TRBD2 as D (5 bases). The CDR3 runs to 14 residues. Germline CDR1 reads SEHNR; CDR2 reads FQNEAQ (reference sequence). V lost 5 bases and J 1 base, leaving 12 bases between the germline ends. Here the CDR3 DNA reads TGTGCCAGCAGCATTAGCGTAGGGTCCTACGAGCAGTACTTC. Amino acids: CASSISVGSYEQYF.

V is TRBV12-3 or TRBV12-4 and J is TRBJ2-2; perhaps TRBD2 as D (5 bases). CDR3 length: 17 amino acids. Trimming pared 6 bases from V and 5 bases from J, leaving 22 bases between. The CDR3 coding sequence is TGTGCCAGCAGGCAAGGACGGAGGATTAATCTAACCGGGGAGCTGTTTTTT. Protein sequence: CASRQGRRINLTGELFF.

This clonotype was recorded at least ten times. The genes are TRBV10-1 and TRBJ2-1; TRBD2 aligns across 9 bases. This CDR3 is 15 amino acids long. Germline CDR1 reads WNHNN; CDR2 reads SYGVQD (reference sequence). V was pared by 2 bases and J by 4 bases, with 3 bases of the junction left unmatched. The chain's CDR3 is CASSERLAGYNEQFF. CDR3 coding DNA: TGCGCCAGCAGTGAGAGGCTAGCGGGGTACAATGAGCAGTTCTTC.

The rearrangement links TRBV14 to TRBJ2-7, with a tentative D call TRBD1 (6 bases). This CDR3 has 14 residues. Germline loops: CDR1 SGHDN, CDR2 FVKESK. V gave up 6 bases and J gave up 0 bases, with 12 bases separating them. This chain's CDR3 is CASRKQGASYEQYF. In DNA form, the CDR3 reads TGTGCCAGCAGAAAACAGGGCGCCTCCTACGAGCAGTACTTC.

The CDR3 loop reads CASTPSVAPPTDTQYF. The CDR3 DNA sequence: TGTGCCAGCACCCCCTCCGTAGCGCCCCCCACAGATACGCAGTATTTT. The genes are TRBV2 and TRBJ2-3; D may be TRBD2 (5 bases). The V and J ends lost 7 bases and 2 bases respectively, with 19 bases between them. The CDR3 loop spans 16 amino acids. Germline CDR1 is SNHLY and CDR2 is FYNNEI.

J is TRBJ2-1 and V is TRBV9, with TRBD1 matching 9 bases. With 4 bases clipped from V and 7 bases from J, the junction kept 6 bases outside the gene matches. This CDR3 has 14 amino acids. CDR1 and CDR2 (germline): SGDLS, YYNGEE. CDR3 loop: CASSPGQGRNEQFF. The CDR3 nucleotides read TGTGCCAGCAGCCCGGGACAGGGACGGAATGAGCAGTTCTTC.

This clonotype was seen only a few times. The chain uses TRBV20-1 and TRBJ2-7, with TRBD2 matching 10 bases. V trimming: 5 bases; J trimming: 0 bases; junction bases outside the gene matches: 4. Germline assignment: CDR1 DFQATT and CDR2 SNEGSKA (reference sequence). CDR3 size: 14 residues. CDR3 in amino acids: CSAYLAGASYEQYF. CDR3 in DNA: TGCAGTGCTTATCTAGCGGGAGCCTCCTACGAGCAGTACTTC.

The V call is TRBV29-1, the J call TRBJ2-1, with 7 bases that match TRBD1. This CDR3 comprises 14 residues. Germline trimming cut 6 bases from V and 7 bases from J; bases unmatched to any gene: 12. Germline V gives CDR1 SQVTM, CDR2 ANQGSEA. CDR3 sequence (DNA): TGCAGCGTCCGGAAGACCTCAGGGGGAAATGAGCAGTTCTTC. Translating it yields CSVRKTSGGNEQFF.

This chain joins TRBV29-1 and TRBJ1-6; weak D call: TRBD1 (5 bases). Germline CDR1 is SQVTM and CDR2 is ANQGSEA. This CDR3 region has 14 residues. With 6 bases removed from V and 3 bases from J, the gap between germline ends came to 12 bases. CDR3 DNA sequence: TGCAGCGTACAACAGGATGACTATAATTCACCCCTCCACTTT. This translates into CSVQQDDYNSPLHF.

The V call is TRBV20-1, the J call TRBJ1-2, with unresolved D. CDR1 and CDR2 from the germline V gene are DFQATT and SNEGSKA (reference sequence). V was shortened by 1 base and J by 4 bases, with 16 bases between the two germline ends. This CDR3 is 15 amino acids long. CDR3 loop: CSARVGSYGVYGYTF. In DNA, the CDR3 is TGCAGTGCTAGAGTGGGATCCTACGGGGTCTATGGCTACACCTTC.

The chain uses TRBV20-1 and TRBJ2-7, with 7 bases matching TRBD1. This CDR3 region has 15 residues. J gave up 3 bases and V 3 bases, and 11 bases lay outside the gene matches. Germline CDR1 DFQATT, CDR2 SNEGSKA (reference sequence). The CDR3 DNA follows: TGCAGTGCTAGCGAAGTCGGGACAGATCACTACGAGCAGTACTTC. It yields the protein CSASEVGTDHYEQYF.

The chain joins TRBV7-2 to TRBJ2-5; 8 bases agree with TRBD1. Looked up from germline, CDR1 is SGHTA and CDR2 is FQGNSA. Trimming took 6 bases from V and 4 from J; bases not matched to a gene: 7. The CDR3 consists of 14 residues. CDR3 sequence: CASSQGAFPETQYF. Here the CDR3 DNA reads TGTGCCAGCAGTCAGGGGGCATTTCCAGAGACCCAGTACTTC.

This clonotype was observed a handful of times. The chain joins TRBV20-1 to TRBJ2-3; D is unresolved. The CDR3 loop spans 14 amino acids. Trimming shortened V by 4 bases and J by 1 base, and 12 bases separated the two germline ends. CDR1 is DFQATT and CDR2 is SNEGSKA in the germline V gene (reference sequence). CDR3 bases: TGCAGTGCTACCCTCGGACGAGGCACAGATACGCAGTATTTT. Protein sequence: CSATLGRGTDTQYF.

The chain is built from TRBV20-1 and TRBJ2-1, with TRBD2 matching 7 bases. Germline values: CDR1 DFQATT, CDR2 SNEGSKA (reference sequence). The CDR3 has 13 amino acids. V lost 0 bases and J lost 11; bases outside the gene matches: 7. CDR3 residues: CSARDRRREKQFF. DNA of the CDR3: TGCAGTGCTAGAGATCGGAGGCGGGAGAAGCAGTTCTTC.

This clonotype was detected a few times. The V and J genes are TRBV20-1 and TRBJ2-5, with TRBD2 identical over 13 bases. Germline values: CDR1 DFQATT, CDR2 SNEGSKA (reference sequence). J lost 2 bases, V lost 0 bases, and 9 bases had no gene match. There are 18 residues in the CDR3. Here the CDR3 DNA reads TGCAGTGCTAGAGATGCACTAGCGGGAGGGCCCTTACAAGAGACCCAGTACTTC. Its protein product is CSARDALAGGPLQETQYF.

This clonotype has a count of ten or more. This rearrangement joins TRBV12-3 or TRBV12-4 to TRBJ2-7; no clear D gene. V lost 6 bases to trimming and J lost 4 bases, with 10 bases between them. This CDR3 contains 12 residues. The CDR3 reads CASSLLIYEQYF. CDR3 nucleotides: TGTGCCAGCAGCCTCCTCATATACGAGCAGTACTTC.

This clonotype was seen many times. The chain's CDR3 is CSARGGSSGSYEQFF. The DNA of the CDR3 is TGCAGTGCTAGAGGTGGTTCTAGCGGGAGCTATGAGCAGTTCTTC. The genes are TRBV20-1 and TRBJ2-1, with 10 bases that match TRBD2. V was clipped by 1 base and J by 8 bases; unmatched bases: 8. The CDR3 has 15 residues. Germline values: CDR1 DFQATT, CDR2 SNEGSKA (reference sequence).

This clonotype was detected a few times. This chain uses TRBV11-2 with TRBJ2-7; D call uncertain. V lost 0 bases and J lost 10, with 10 bases in between. The V gene's germline CDR1 is SGHAT and CDR2 FQNNGV. The CDR3 extends over 12 amino acids. This CDR3 reads CASSLDLGAQYF. Written as DNA, the CDR3 is TGTGCCAGCAGCTTAGATCTCGGAGCCCAGTACTTC.

This clonotype was seen only a few times. This chain connects TRBV20-1 to TRBJ1-1; a weak D match, TRBD1 (5 bases). CDR1 DFQATT and CDR2 SNEGSKA come from the germline V gene (reference sequence). Trimming left V 5 bases short and J 3 bases short, with 16 bases between. The CDR3 has 14 amino acids. In DNA form, the CDR3 reads TGCAGTGCTCAGGGTGAGGTACGGTACACTGAAGCTTTCTTT. Its protein product is CSAQGEVRYTEAFF.